Sequencing of this T cell receptor (beta chain) was carried out in a study of shared clonotypes between healthy human individuals. Here immunoSEQ multiplex PCR was the method, and the copy in TCRdb shows in-frame clones only, minus some. Among about 870,000 clones listed, 80% to 95% were seen once. Broader study findings: Among a few donors, roughly 5% of naive CD4 clonotypes were found in common. Naive subsets typically showed greater estimated richness than memory subsets.

Naive CD8 cells comprised CD45RO-negative, CCR7-positively selected cells, excluding terminally differentiated effector memory CD45RA+ cells. About this clone: Its antigen is not known.

The sequence was collected from a man younger than 40 in good health. Sample: naive CD8+ T cells sorted from blood.

In DNA form, the CDR3 reads TGTGCCAGCAGTTTAACCGGCGTTGAATCGAACACTGAAGCTTTCTTT. Translated: CASSLTGVESNTEAFF. The chain joins TRBV28 to TRBJ1-1; no clear D gene. From germline, CDR1 is MDHEN and CDR2 SYDVKM. Trimming stripped 2 bases from V and 1 base from J, with 14 bases between. The CDR3 length is 16 residues.